Here is one TCR delta chain with its context. Its antigen is still unknown. Sequences come from RNA converted to cDNA by reverse transcription. Multiplex PCR used pooled V-gene forward primers and a constant-region reverse primer to amplify CDR3s. TCRdb re-called clones from the multiplex PCR reads via CATT. The sample holds 21,000 or so delta-chain clones, 6.5% to 10% seen once. The data were taken from a study of Vδ1+ human thymocytes. This CDR3 spans 22 amino acids. V was clipped by 0 bases and J by 1 base; unmatched bases: 20. In germline, CDR1 is TSWWSYY, CDR2 QGS. The sorted cells were CD3+ Vdelta1+ Vdelta2- thymocytes from alphabeta-depleted thymus. Study conclusions and caveats: Despite high sort purity, roughly 19% of thymic T cell receptor delta sequences were Vdelta2. Thymic TRG and TRD repertoires appeared highly polyclonal, with Gaussian CDR3 length distributions. Bulk repertoire data may be misinterpreted because of unexpected Vdelta2 sequences.

The material sequenced was Vdelta1+ gamma-delta thymocytes from the thymus. The sample's subset: FACS-sorted CD3+ TCRalphabeta- TCRVdelta1+ TCRVdelta2- thymocytes. The sequence was obtained from a child younger than two who had congenital heart surgery. The J gene is TRDJ1, the V gene TRDV1; the match to TRDD3 covers 10 bases. The CDR3 sequence: CALGELRPSLGWGILCTDKLIF. The CDR3 DNA follows: TGTGCTCTTGGGGAACTTCGCCCTTCCTTAGGGTGGGGGATACTATGCACCGATAAACTCATCTTT.